The 13 T cell receptor beta chains presented below share a single source sample, sequenced in a study of response to subunit inactivated influenza vaccine. A single record per CDR3 protein comes from TCRdb applying MiXCR to the RT-PCR reads. Of more than 400,000 distinct CDR3 sequences listed, approximately 9.9% were seen once; the top ten hold more than 10%. Material: PBMCs from blood, obtained roughly 45 days after vaccination. Receptor source: a man aged 45-65 years who received an inactivated influenza vaccine.

Ten or more counts support this clonotype. V usage is TRBV7-9 and J usage is TRBJ1-1, with D possibly being TRBD1 (6 bases). The CDR3 sequence is 16 residues long. V shed 5 bases and J shed 1 base, with 17 bases lying between them. The germline gives CDR1 SEHNR, CDR2 FQNEAQ (reference sequence). In DNA form, the CDR3 reads TGTGCCAGCAGCCGGCCCAGGGGAGGACAGAACACTGAAGCTTTCTTT. It is translated as CASSRPRGGQNTEAFF.

CDR3 bases: TGTGCCAGCAGCCAAGATGAATCGGAACAATACGAGCAGTACTTC. This sequence encodes CASSQDESEQYEQYF. The chain has TRBV4-2 and TRBJ2-7; D gene unclear. CDR3 length equals 15 residues. V lost 0 bases to trimming and J lost 4 bases, with 13 bases between them. The V gene's germline CDR1 is LGHNA and CDR2 YNFKEQ.

This chain uses TRBV3-1 with TRBJ1-6; D is ambiguous. Germline CDR1 LGHDT, CDR2 YNNKEL (reference sequence). Trimming removed 1 base from V and 14 bases from J, with 15 bases in between. The CDR3 covers 14 residues. The CDR3 here is CASSQVARSGSLHF. The CDR3 bases are TGTGCCAGCAGCCAAGTAGCGCGGAGCGGTTCCCTCCACTTT.

This clonotype was recorded a few times. The chain joins TRBV10-3 to TRBJ1-1; the D gene is possibly TRBD1 (5 bases). The CDR3 loop spans 15 amino acids. Deletions cut 5 bases from V and 3 bases from J, with 16 bases between. From germline, CDR1 is ENHRY and CDR2 SYGVKD. The CDR3 here is CAISPVLLGDTEAFF. DNA of the CDR3: TGTGCCATCAGTCCCGTTCTTTTAGGGGACACTGAAGCTTTCTTT.

This clonotype appeared many times. The rearrangement uses TRBV5-1 and TRBJ1-1; TRBD1 agrees at 7 bases. The germline CDR1 and CDR2 sequences are SGHRS and YFSETQ. V lost 4 bases to trimming and J lost 2 bases; unmatched junction nucleotides: 5. CDR3 size: 14 residues. DNA for the CDR3: TGCGCCAGCAGCCTCGGGACAGATAACACTGAAGCTTTCTTT. It codes for CASSLGTDNTEAFF. The full variable domain, rest sourced from reference TRBV5-1 and TRBJ1-1, is KAGVTQTPRYLIKTRGQQVTLSCSPISGHRSVSWYQQTPGQGLQFLFEYFSETQRNKGNFPGRFSGRQFSNSRSEMNVSTLELGDSALYLCASSLGTDNTEAFFGQGTRLTVV.

There are many counts of this clonotype. The chain couples TRBV12-3 or TRBV12-4 to TRBJ2-1; 7 bases are a match to TRBD2. The CDR3 is made up of 13 amino acids. The V segment lost 6 bases and the J segment 5 bases; nucleotides outside the gene matches: 4. CDR3 amino acids: CASRLGGDNEQFF. The CDR3 DNA is TGTGCCAGCAGATTGGGGGGGGACAATGAGCAGTTCTTC.

This clonotype was counted at least ten times. CDR3 nucleotides: TGTGCCAGCAGCCAAGAGCTAGCGGGGAGCCAGCAGTACTTC. As protein: CASSQELAGSQQYF. J is TRBJ2-7 and V is TRBV4-2, with 9 bases aligning to TRBD2. The CDR3 runs 14 residues. J gave up 8 bases and V 0 bases, and 5 bases lay outside the gene matches. Germline lookup yields CDR1 LGHNA and CDR2 YNFKEQ.

The genes are TRBV7-3 and TRBJ1-1; D perhaps matches TRBD1 (5 bases). Per the germline V gene, CDR1 is SGHTA and CDR2 is FQGTGA. V lost 5 bases and J 3 bases, leaving 16 bases between the germline ends. The CDR3 has 15 residues. CDR3 in DNA: TGTGCCAGCAGCCCTAATTCCGGAGGGGACACTGAAGCTTTCTTT. It is translated as CASSPNSGGDTEAFF. Filled out from reference TRBV7-3 and TRBJ1-1, the complete variable domain reads GAGVSQTPSNKVTEKGKYVELRCDPISGHTALYWYRQSLGQGPEFLIYFQGTGAADDSGLPNDRFFAVRPEGSVSTLKIQRTERGDSAVYLCASSPNSGGDTEAFFGQGTRLTVV.

This clonotype was detected ten times or more. The chain combines TRBV7-8 with TRBJ2-2; D is undetermined. Germline V gene sequence: CDR1 SGHVS, CDR2 FQNEAQ. Trimming stripped 5 bases from V and 6 bases from J, with 10 bases between. CDR3 length: 13 residues. As DNA, the CDR3 is TGTGCCAGCAGCCCAGGCCGAGCCGGGGAGCTGTTTTTT. Amino acids: CASSPGRAGELFF.

This clonotype occurred many times. The V and J genes are TRBV4-2 and TRBJ2-1; D may correspond to TRBD1 or TRBD2 (5 bases each). V lost 4 bases and J lost 10, with 20 bases in between. Germline lookup yields CDR1 LGHNA and CDR2 YNFKEQ. The CDR3 extends over 15 amino acids. The CDR3 loop reads CASSLDSEGYREQFF. In DNA, the CDR3 is TGTGCCAGCAGCCTCGATAGTGAGGGGTATCGAGAGCAGTTCTTC.

In its sample, this clonotype was seen a few times. The chain recombines TRBV9 with TRBJ2-7; 7 nucleotides agree with TRBD2. V shed 0 bases and J 2 bases; nucleotides not matched to a gene: 5. The germline gives CDR1 SGDLS, CDR2 YYNGEE. There are 15 residues in the CDR3. CDR3 nucleotides: TGTGCCAGCAGCGTAGGGGCTAGCGGACCCTACGAGCAGTACTTC. Its protein is CASSVGASGPYEQYF.

This clonotype was recorded a few times. The chain carries TRBV3-1 and TRBJ2-7; D is possibly TRBD1 (5 bases). V was pared by 0 bases and J by 1 base, with 13 bases between. Germline lookup yields CDR1 LGHDT and CDR2 YNNKEL (reference sequence). The CDR3 is 16 residues long. The CDR3 DNA reads as TGTGCCAGCAGCCAAGATTCAGGGTCCAAGTCCTACGAGCAGTACTTC. It specifies CASSQDSGSKSYEQYF.

This clonotype has a count of ten or more. The chain couples TRBV20-1 to TRBJ2-4; no clear D. This CDR3 has 11 amino acids. V lost 3 bases and J 8 bases, leaving 8 bases between the germline ends. Per the germline V gene, CDR1 is DFQATT and CDR2 is SNEGSKA (reference sequence). As DNA, the CDR3 is TGCAGTGCTAGGGCAAAGGACATTCAGTACTTC. This codes for CSARAKDIQYF.